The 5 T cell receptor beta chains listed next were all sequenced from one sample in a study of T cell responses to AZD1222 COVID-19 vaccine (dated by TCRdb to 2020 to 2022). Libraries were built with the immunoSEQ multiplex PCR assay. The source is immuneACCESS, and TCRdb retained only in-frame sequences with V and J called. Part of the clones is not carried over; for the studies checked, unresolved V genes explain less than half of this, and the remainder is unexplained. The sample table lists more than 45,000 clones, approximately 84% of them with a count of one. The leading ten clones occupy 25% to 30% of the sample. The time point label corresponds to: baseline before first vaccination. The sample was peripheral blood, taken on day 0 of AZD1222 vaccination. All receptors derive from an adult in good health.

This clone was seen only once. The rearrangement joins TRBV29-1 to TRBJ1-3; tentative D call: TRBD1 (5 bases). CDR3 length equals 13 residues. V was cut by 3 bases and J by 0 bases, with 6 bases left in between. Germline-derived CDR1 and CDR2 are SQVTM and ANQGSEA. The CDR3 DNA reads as TGCAGCGTTGACAGGGCCTCTGGAAACACCATATATTTT. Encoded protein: CSVDRASGNTIYF.

CDR3 DNA sequence: TGCAGTGCCAAAACAGGGCTCGAGCAGTACTTC. Translation: CSAKTGLEQYF. V is TRBV20-1 and J is TRBJ2-7, with D perhaps TRBD1 (6 bases). V lost 6 bases and J 6 bases, leaving 12 bases between the germline ends. Per the germline V gene, CDR1 is DFQATT and CDR2 is SNEGSKA (reference sequence). The CDR3 consists of 11 residues.

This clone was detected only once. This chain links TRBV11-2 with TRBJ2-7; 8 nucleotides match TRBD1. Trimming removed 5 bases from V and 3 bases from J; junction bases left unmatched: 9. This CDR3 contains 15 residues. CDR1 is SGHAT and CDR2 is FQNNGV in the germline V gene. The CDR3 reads CASSAGTGAFYEQYF. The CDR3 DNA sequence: TGTGCCAGCAGCGCCGGGACAGGCGCTTTCTACGAGCAGTACTTC.

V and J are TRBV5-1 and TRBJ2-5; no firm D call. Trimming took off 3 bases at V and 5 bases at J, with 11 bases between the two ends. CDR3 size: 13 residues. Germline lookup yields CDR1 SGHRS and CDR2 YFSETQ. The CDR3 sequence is CASSSPGGETQYF. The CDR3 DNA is TGCGCCAGCAGCTCTCCGGGCGGTGAGACCCAGTACTTC. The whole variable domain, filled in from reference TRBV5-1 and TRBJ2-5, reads KAGVTQTPRYLIKTRGQQVTLSCSPISGHRSVSWYQQTPGQGLQFLFEYFSETQRNKGNFPGRFSGRQFSNSRSEMNVSTLELGDSALYLCASSSPGGETQYFGPGTRLLVL.

This chain's CDR3 is CASTSRGTSSYEQYF. CDR3 sequence (DNA): TGTGCCAGCACCTCACGGGGGACCTCCTCCTACGAGCAGTACTTC. J is TRBJ2-7 and V is TRBV6-5, with a tentative D call TRBD2 (6 bases). This CDR3 spans 15 amino acids. CDR1 MNHEY and CDR2 SVGAGI come from the germline V gene. Deletions cut 7 bases from V and 0 bases from J, with 16 bases between.